These T cell receptor beta chains were read from a single sample in a study of cytomegalovirus exposure and HLA in healthy donors. Method: immunoSEQ multiplex PCR; TCRdb's copy keeps in-frame clones and lacks some. The table includes roughly 80,000 clones, approximately 91% detected once. The sample taken for sequencing was PBMCs. All receptors derive from a man younger than 40 in good health and CMV-seronegative. Both conserved end residues are part of each CDR3. D genes are given only for firm matches. Rows give clone size only sometimes, using once, few, many, or a class for an expanded clone.

D: TRBD1
J: TRBJ1-2
V: TRBV5-1
size: .
DNA: TGCGCCAGCAGCCGAGGACAGGAAGGGTATGGCTACACCTTC
CDR3: CASSRGQEGYGYTF

D: .
J: TRBJ2-5
V: TRBV5-4
size: .
DNA: TGTGCCACCGGCCGTGACAGCCAAGAGACCCAGTACTTC
CDR3: CATGRDSQETQYF

D: .
J: TRBJ1-3
V: TRBV28
size: .
DNA: TGTGCCAGCTCAACAGGGCCCAGATCTGGAAACACCATATATTTT
CDR3: CASSTGPRSGNTIYF

D: TRBD1
J: TRBJ2-7
V: TRBV19
size: .
DNA: TGTGCCAGTAGTCCGGGACAGATGACCTACGAGCAGTACTTC
CDR3: CASSPGQMTYEQYF

D: TRBD1
J: TRBJ1-5
V: TRBV7-7
size: .
DNA: TGTGCTAGCAGCGTGGACAGGTATCAGCCCCAGCATTTT
CDR3: CASSVDRYQPQHF

D: .
J: TRBJ1-1
V: TRBV27
size: .
DNA: TGTGCCAGCATACCCGGTGCTGACACTGAAGCTTTCTTT
CDR3: CASIPGADTEAFF

D: TRBD1
J: TRBJ1-2
V: TRBV28
size: .
DNA: TGTGCCAGCAGTTCTCCGGGACAGGGGACTAACTATGGCTACACCTTC
CDR3: CASSSPGQGTNYGYTF

D: TRBD1
J: TRBJ1-5
V: TRBV27
size: .
DNA: TGTGCCAGCAGGCCCGGGACAGGGGGTCCATATAGCAATCAGCCCCAGCATTTT
CDR3: CASRPGTGGPYSNQPQHF

D: .
J: TRBJ1-1
V: TRBV27
size: .
DNA: TGTGCCAGTAAAAGACAGGCCCTGAACACTGAAGCTTTCTTT
CDR3: CASKRQALNTEAFF

D: TRBD2
J: TRBJ2-7
V: TRBV4-1
size: once
DNA: TGCGCCAGCAGCCTAGCGGGGGATAGTTCCTACGAGCAGTACTTC
CDR3: CASSLAGDSSYEQYF

D: .
J: TRBJ2-7
V: TRBV4-1
size: .
DNA: TGCGCCAGCAGCCAAGTCCTCCTGGGGCTCGGAACCTACGAGCAGTACTTC
CDR3: CASSQVLLGLGTYEQYF

D: TRBD2
J: TRBJ2-3
V: TRBV2
size: .
DNA: TGTGCCAGCAGACCGGGACTAGCGGGGGGCACAGATACGCAGTATTTT
CDR3: CASRPGLAGGTDTQYF

D: TRBD1
J: TRBJ1-2
V: TRBV6-7
size: .
DNA: TGTGCCAGAGAGGGGGGACAGGGGGTATATGGCTACACCTTC
CDR3: CAREGGQGVYGYTF

D: TRBD2
J: TRBJ2-3
V: TRBV11-3
size: .
DNA: TGTGCCAGCCGACTCGGGACTAGCTCCACAGATACGCAGTATTTT
CDR3: CASRLGTSSTDTQYF

D: .
J: TRBJ2-3
V: TRBV14
size: .
DNA: TGTGCCAGCAGCCCCAGGTACACAGATACGCAGTATTTT
CDR3: CASSPRYTDTQYF

D: TRBD1
J: TRBJ1-6
V: TRBV6-1
size: .
DNA: TGTGCCAGCAGCCGGGACAGGGATTCACCCCTCCACTTT
CDR3: CASSRDRDSPLHF

D: .
J: TRBJ2-5
V: TRBV6-1
size: .
DNA: TGTGCCAGCCGCGGGGAGGGGGGACAGACCCAGTACTTC
CDR3: CASRGEGGQTQYF

D: TRBD2
J: TRBJ2-3
V: TRBV27
size: .
DNA: TGTGCCAGCAGTTTAGGTGGGACTAGCGGGATCTCAGTGATAACAGATACGCAGTATTTT
CDR3: CASSLGGTSGISVITDTQYF

D: TRBD1
J: TRBJ1-2
V: TRBV5-4
size: .
DNA: TGTGCCAGCAGCACGGGACAGAACTATGGCTACACCTTC
CDR3: CASSTGQNYGYTF

D: .
J: TRBJ2-6
V: TRBV5-4
size: .
DNA: TGTGCCAGCAGTGACGGACAGAAATGGGCCAACGTCCTGACTTTC
CDR3: CASSDGQKWANVLTF

D: TRBD2
J: TRBJ2-5
V: TRBV2
size: .
DNA: TGTGCCAGCAGGGGGACTAGCGGGGCAGCCGGGACCCAGTACTTC
CDR3: CASRGTSGAAGTQYF

D: .
J: TRBJ2-1
V: TRBV11-3
size: .
DNA: TGTGCCAGCAGCTTACGCAGGGGAAAGGACAATGAGCAGTTCTTC
CDR3: CASSLRRGKDNEQFF

D: TRBD2
J: TRBJ2-1
V: TRBV7-9
size: .
DNA: TGTGCCAGCAGCTCGGGGGAGCGGGGGTGGGATGAGCAGTTCTTC
CDR3: CASSSGERGWDEQFF

D: .
J: TRBJ1-1
V: TRBV28
size: .
DNA: TGTGCCAGCATAGTCGGGGGCACTGAAGCTTTCTTT
CDR3: CASIVGGTEAFF

D: .
J: TRBJ1-2
V: TRBV6-1
size: .
DNA: TGTGCCAGCATAGTAACACAGGGAACTAACTATGGCTACACCTTC
CDR3: CASIVTQGTNYGYTF

D: TRBD1
J: TRBJ1-5
V: TRBV4-2
size: .
DNA: TGTGCCAGCAGCCAAGAGGGACAGATCAATCAGCCCCAGCATTTT
CDR3: CASSQEGQINQPQHF

D: TRBD1
J: TRBJ2-7
V: TRBV4-1
size: .
DNA: TGCGCCAGCAGCCAAACTCCCGGACAGGGTAACTACGAGCAGTACTTC
CDR3: CASSQTPGQGNYEQYF

D: TRBD2
J: TRBJ2-7
V: TRBV6-1
size: .
DNA: TGTGCCAGCAGTGGGCCTAGCGGGTTGGGGGACGAGCAGTACTTC
CDR3: CASSGPSGLGDEQYF

D: .
J: TRBJ2-7
V: TRBV28
size: .
DNA: TGTGCCAGCAGTAGGAGCCACGAGCAGTACTTC
CDR3: CASSRSHEQYF

D: TRBD1
J: TRBJ2-1
V: TRBV30
size: .
DNA: TGTGCCTTGACAGGGGGGTCCTACAATGAGCAGTTCTTC
CDR3: CALTGGSYNEQFF

D: TRBD2
J: TRBJ2-1
V: TRBV11-2
size: .
DNA: TGTGCCAGCAGCTTAGATTTGTCTAGCGGCAATGAGCAGTTCTTC
CDR3: CASSLDLSSGNEQFF